The 29 T cell receptor beta chains below were found in one sample sequenced in a study of blood T cell repertoires in COVID-19. Profiling relied on immunoSEQ multiplex PCR, and the TCRdb table lists in-frame clones only, not all of them. The sample contains hundreds of thousands of clones, more than 75% of which appear only once. The sequenced sample consisted of peripheral blood. These receptors were taken from a man aged 80 or over with acute or convalescent COVID-19.

The sample holds a few counts of this clone. The V call is TRBV19, the J call TRBJ2-2; TRBD1 agrees at 7 bases. The CDR3 has 16 residues. Per germline, CDR1 LNHDA and CDR2 SQIVND (reference sequence). Trimming took 3 bases from V and 4 from J; bases not matched to a gene: 8. This CDR3 is CASSIGGQLSTGELFF. For the CDR3, the DNA is TGTGCCAGTAGTATTGGGGGACAGCTAAGCACCGGGGAGCTGTTTTTT.

This clone was detected once. This sequence joins TRBV6-4 and TRBJ2-2; 11 nucleotides agree with TRBD1. V shed 3 bases, J shed 4 bases, and the junction held 1 base outside the gene matches. CDR3 size: 15 residues. CDR1 is MRHNA and CDR2 is SNTAGT in the germline V gene. The CDR3 here is CASSEGTGGTGELFF. In DNA form, the CDR3 reads TGTGCCAGCAGTGAGGGGACAGGGGGCACCGGGGAGCTGTTTTTT.

The chain employs TRBV25-1 and TRBJ1-2; D possibly corresponds to TRBD1 (6 bases). Per germline, CDR1 MGHDK and CDR2 SYGVNS. The CDR3 extends over 18 amino acids. With 4 bases removed from V and 10 bases from J, the gap between germline ends came to 31 bases. The DNA for the CDR3 is TGTGCCAGCAGTGCTCCGCCGGGCAGGGGATTGCGGGCGGATGACTACACCTTC. Residues: CASSAPPGRGLRADDYTF.

The rearrangement joins TRBV2 to TRBJ1-5; D possibly corresponds to TRBD1 (6 bases). Germline CDR1 reads SNHLY; CDR2 reads FYNNEI. This CDR3 contains 13 residues. Trimming removed 6 bases from V and 4 bases from J, with 10 bases in between. CDR3 sequence (DNA): TGTGCCAGCAGCAACAGGGTAAATCAGCCCCAGCATTTT. It specifies CASSNRVNQPQHF. Full variable domain (remainder filled in from reference TRBV2 and TRBJ1-5): EPEVTQTPSHQVTQMGQEVILRCVPISNHLYFYWYRQILGQKVEFLVSFYNNEISEKSEIFDDQFSVERPDGSNFTLKIRSTKLEDSAMYFCASSNRVNQPQHFGDGTRLSIL.

In its sample, this clone was seen once. This chain joins TRBV6-5 and TRBJ1-2, with no clear D. This CDR3 is 13 amino acids long. CDR1 MNHEY and CDR2 SVGAGI come from the germline V gene. Trimming pared 6 bases from V and 9 bases from J, leaving 17 bases between. CDR3 region: CASSPDGKWSYTF. The CDR3 DNA reads TGTGCCAGCAGCCCCGACGGGAAATGGAGCTACACCTTC.

This clone was observed a single time. This rearrangement joins TRBV7-9 to TRBJ2-3, with D possibly matching TRBD1 (5 bases). With 3 bases removed from V and 4 bases from J, the gap between germline ends came to 11 bases. This CDR3 is built from 14 residues. The germline CDR1 and CDR2 sequences are SEHNR and FQNEAQ (reference sequence). The DNA for the CDR3 is TGTGCCAGCAGCTTGACAGTCGACTCAGATACGCAGTATTTT. Its protein product is CASSLTVDSDTQYF. Full variable domain (outside the CDR3, taken from reference TRBV7-9 and TRBJ2-3): DTGVSQNPRHKITKRGQNVTFRCDPISEHNRLYWYRQTLGQGPEFLTYFQNEAQLEKSRLLSDRFSAERPKGSFSTLEIQRTEQGDSAMYLCASSLTVDSDTQYFGPGTRLTVL.

V gene TRBV6-6 combines with J gene TRBJ1-2, with 11 bases fitting TRBD1. This CDR3 region has 15 residues. Looked up from germline, CDR1 is MNHNY and CDR2 is SVGAGI (reference sequence). With 2 bases clipped from V and 2 bases from J, the junction kept 1 base outside the gene matches. This chain's CDR3 is CASSYGTGGNYGYTF. CDR3 nucleotide sequence: TGTGCCAGCAGTTACGGGACAGGGGGGAACTATGGCTACACCTTC.

The chain uses TRBV5-1 and TRBJ1-5; possibly TRBD1 for D (5 bases). V dropped 4 bases and J dropped 5 bases, with 13 bases sitting between them. The V gene's germline CDR1 is SGHRS and CDR2 YFSETQ. The CDR3 is made up of 14 amino acids. Here the CDR3 DNA reads TGCGCCAGCAGCCCGGGCCCGGGGGATCAGCCCCAGCATTTT. It is translated as CASSPGPGDQPQHF.

V usage is TRBV24-1 and J usage is TRBJ2-5; a possible D gene is TRBD2 (6 bases). Looked up from germline, CDR1 is KGHDR and CDR2 is SFDVKD. The CDR3 extends over 15 amino acids. Trimming shortened V by 5 bases and J by 2 bases, and 14 bases separated the two germline ends. CDR3 nucleotide sequence: TGTGCCACCAGTGCCCCTAGAGGGACTCAAGAGACCCAGTACTTC. It codes for CATSAPRGTQETQYF.

V is TRBV9 and J is TRBJ2-2; possibly TRBD1 for D (6 bases). The V gene's germline CDR1 is SGDLS and CDR2 YYNGEE. The CDR3 extends over 14 amino acids. The ends were cut back, 5 bases at V and 6 bases at J, with 14 bases in the middle. CDR3 amino acids: CASSSSGAAGELFF. As DNA, the CDR3 is TGTGCCAGCAGTTCATCAGGGGCTGCCGGGGAGCTGTTTTTT. The variable domain in full, completed from reference TRBV9 and TRBJ2-2, reads DSGVTQTPKHLITATGQRVTLRCSPRSGDLSVYWYQQSLDQGLQFLIQYYNGEERAKGNILERFSAQQFPDLHSELNLSSLELGDSALYFCASSSSGAAGELFFGEGSRLTVL.

This chain joins TRBV27 and TRBJ1-5; D ambiguous. Germline values: CDR1 MNHEY, CDR2 SMNVEV (reference sequence). CDR3 length: 13 amino acids. V was clipped by 6 bases and J by 4 bases, with 10 bases between them. The CDR3 DNA is TGTGCCAGCAGCCCCGGCAGGAATCAGCCCCAGCATTTT. Its translation: CASSPGRNQPQHF.

This clone was seen only a few times. The chain has TRBV4-3 and TRBJ2-2; 7 bases match TRBD2. This CDR3 has 16 residues. The V and J ends lost 0 bases and 2 bases, in that order; junction bases with no gene match: 3. Germline V CDR1 and CDR2: LGHNA, YSLEER. Written as DNA, the CDR3 is TGCGCCAGCAGCCAAGATCGAGCGGGAAACACCGGGGAGCTGTTTTTT. This gives the protein CASSQDRAGNTGELFF.

This sequence joins TRBV7-9 and TRBJ2-3; 9 bases agree with TRBD1. V was clipped by 5 bases and J by 5 bases; unmatched bases: 8. Germline CDR1 SEHNR, CDR2 FQNEAQ (reference sequence). The CDR3 length is 15 residues. The CDR3 DNA reads as TGTGCCAGCAGCCGAGGAGGGACAGGGATAGATACGCAGTATTTT. Its protein is CASSRGGTGIDTQYF.

J is TRBJ2-7 and V is TRBV5-4; 8 bases match TRBD1. This CDR3 region has 14 residues. Per the germline V gene, CDR1 is SGHNT and CDR2 is YYREEE (reference sequence). V shed 4 bases and J 7 bases; nucleotides not matched to a gene: 10. Here the CDR3 reads CASSTGGISWEQYF. CDR3 DNA sequence: TGTGCCAGCAGCACAGGGGGTATTTCTTGGGAGCAGTACTTC. Supplemented by reference TRBV5-4 and TRBJ2-7, the full variable domain reads ETGVTQSPTHLIKTRGQQVTLRCSSQSGHNTVSWYQQALGQGPQFIFQYYREEENGRGNFPPRFSGLQFPNYSSELNVNALELDDSALYLCASSTGGISWEQYFGPGTRLTVT.

The chain links TRBV11-2 to TRBJ2-1; possibly TRBD1 for D (5 bases). V was clipped by 3 bases and J by 9 bases, with 12 bases between them. Germline assignment: CDR1 SGHAT and CDR2 FQNNGV. The CDR3 totals 13 residues. The CDR3 sequence is CASSFRQLVEQFF. CDR3 DNA sequence: TGTGCCAGCAGCTTCCGACAGTTGGTTGAGCAGTTCTTC.

This clone was seen just once. The genes are TRBV27 and TRBJ2-3; D call uncertain. The CDR3 covers 18 residues. Germline loops: CDR1 MNHEY, CDR2 SMNVEV (reference sequence). The V end was cut by 5 bases, the J end by 2 bases, with 23 bases between. The CDR3 spells CASSPNAVTRLLTDTQYF. The CDR3 DNA reads TGTGCCAGCAGTCCGAACGCCGTCACGCGTTTACTCACAGATACGCAGTATTTT.

This clone was detected only a few times. CDR3 DNA sequence: TGCGCCAGCAGCCAAGGGACAGGGAAAGGGACTGAAGCTTTCTTT. Residues: CASSQGTGKGTEAFF. The rearrangement joins TRBV4-3 to TRBJ1-1; 8 bases align to TRBD1. V dropped 1 base and J dropped 5; count of bases not matched to a gene: 6. Germline-derived CDR1 and CDR2 are LGHNA and YSLEER. The CDR3 length is 15 residues.

This clone was seen a single time. This chain uses TRBV7-2 with TRBJ2-1; a weak D match, TRBD1 (5 bases). The CDR3 extends over 16 amino acids. Trimming cost V 3 bases and J 4 bases, with 16 bases left between them. Germline assignment: CDR1 SGHTA and CDR2 FQGNSA. The CDR3 protein is CASSLQGPLLYNEQFF. In DNA form, the CDR3 reads TGTGCCAGCAGCTTGCAGGGTCCCCTTCTTTACAATGAGCAGTTCTTC.

The gene calls are TRBV5-4 and TRBJ1-1, with 8 bases aligning to TRBD1. The CDR3 spans 18 residues. The germline V gene has CDR1 SGHNT and CDR2 YYREEE (reference sequence). J was trimmed by 7 bases and V by 0 bases; bases with no gene match: 17. This chain's CDR3 is CASSLGSRSGGFGGEAFF. The CDR3 nucleotides read TGTGCCAGCAGCTTGGGGTCGCGGTCAGGGGGCTTCGGCGGTGAAGCTTTCTTT.

The rearrangement joins TRBV10-3 to TRBJ1-6; weak D call: TRBD1 (5 bases). This CDR3 is 14 amino acids long. V was shortened by 3 bases and J by 11 bases, with 14 bases between the two germline ends. Germline values: CDR1 ENHRY, CDR2 SYGVKD. CDR3 nucleotide sequence: TGTGCCATCAGTGAACCACAGGTCGGTCCACCCCTCCACTTT. Protein sequence: CAISEPQVGPPLHF.

This chain connects TRBV2 to TRBJ1-2; TRBD1 is a possible D gene (6 bases). Trimming left V 8 bases short and J 4 bases short, with 11 bases between. CDR1 is SNHLY, CDR2 FYNNEI, per germline. This CDR3 is built from 12 residues. As DNA, the CDR3 is TGTGCCAGCCGGGACAACGGCTATGGCTACACCTTC. Amino acids: CASRDNGYGYTF. Together with reference TRBV2 and TRBJ1-2, the CDR3 gives the full variable domain: EPEVTQTPSHQVTQMGQEVILRCVPISNHLYFYWYRQILGQKVEFLVSFYNNEISEKSEIFDDQFSVERPDGSNFTLKIRSTKLEDSAMYFCASRDNGYGYTFGSGTRLTVV.

CDR3 nucleotide sequence: TGTGCCAGCTCTCCGTACGGGACTCCCGGGGTCTATGGCTACACCTTC. Protein product: CASSPYGTPGVYGYTF. V usage is TRBV18 and J usage is TRBJ1-2; the D gene is possibly TRBD1 (5 bases). Germline lookup yields CDR1 KGHSH and CDR2 LQKENI. V shed 6 bases and J shed 4 bases, with 21 bases lying between them. The CDR3 length is 16 residues.

Of note for this clone: Other DNA sequences from this sample encode an identical CDR3 as well. The CDR3 loop is CASSLTGGTGELFF. CDR3 nucleotide sequence: TGTGCCAGCAGCTTGACAGGGGGCACCGGGGAGCTGTTTTTT. V usage is TRBV7-7 and J usage is TRBJ2-2, with 9 bases fitting TRBD1. The trim removed 3 bases at V and 4 bases at J, leaving 0 bases unmatched. CDR1 and CDR2 from the germline V gene are SSHAT and FNYEAQ (reference sequence). The CDR3 sequence is 14 residues long.

In this sample, this clone turned up once. The V call is TRBV29-1, the J call TRBJ2-3, with D maybe TRBD1 (6 bases). Germline values: CDR1 SQVTM, CDR2 ANQGSEA. V was shortened by 6 bases and J by 2 bases, with 12 bases between the two germline ends. The CDR3 has 13 residues. The CDR3 coding sequence is TGCAGCGTCCGGACAGTTTACACAGATACGCAGTATTTT. It specifies CSVRTVYTDTQYF.

V and J are TRBV5-1 and TRBJ2-1; TRBD2 matches at 11 bases. The CDR3 is 16 residues long. The V gene end was trimmed by 1 base and the J gene end by 8 bases; junction bases not matched to a gene: 8. Germline CDR1 is SGHRS and CDR2 is YFSETQ. CDR3 DNA: TGCGCCAGCAGCTTGACTAGCGGGAGCCTCGGGTATGAGCAGTTCTTC. Protein sequence: CASSLTSGSLGYEQFF. The full variable domain, rest sourced from reference TRBV5-1 and TRBJ2-1, is KAGVTQTPRYLIKTRGQQVTLSCSPISGHRSVSWYQQTPGQGLQFLFEYFSETQRNKGNFPGRFSGRQFSNSRSEMNVSTLELGDSALYLCASSLTSGSLGYEQFFGPGTRLTVL.

The V call is TRBV19, the J call TRBJ1-2, with a possible D match to TRBD1 (5 bases). V was shortened by 10 bases and J by 4 bases, with 16 bases between the two germline ends. The CDR3 totals 13 residues. Germline CDR1 LNHDA, CDR2 SQIVND (reference sequence). The CDR3 sequence: CATKQDSSYGYTF. The CDR3 nucleotides read TGTGCCACCAAACAGGATTCCAGCTATGGCTACACCTTC.

The chain recombines TRBV29-1 with TRBJ2-3; TRBD2 matches 9 bases. This CDR3 is 16 amino acids long. The V gene end was trimmed by 2 bases and the J gene end by 5 bases; junction bases not matched to a gene: 11. Germline CDR1 and CDR2: SQVTM and ANQGSEA. The CDR3 region has the DNA TGCAGCGTTGAACGGGGACTAGCTCGACTCGGAGATACGCAGTATTTT. Protein product: CSVERGLARLGDTQYF.

This rearrangement joins TRBV10-3 to TRBJ1-1; TRBD1 aligns across 10 bases. Germline V lookup: CDR1 ENHRY, CDR2 SYGVKD. The CDR3 is 14 amino acids. The V and J ends lost 6 bases and 3 bases, in that order; junction bases with no gene match: 4. Written as DNA, the CDR3 is TGTGCCATCAGCTTGGACAGGGGGGACACTGAAGCTTTCTTT. This codes for CAISLDRGDTEAFF.

This chain connects TRBV5-1 to TRBJ1-4; D unclear. The CDR3 is 14 residues long. Between the trimmed V and J ends, which lost 4 bases and 2 bases, there was a span of 9 bases. Germline CDR1 and CDR2: SGHRS and YFSETQ. This CDR3 is CASSPGRTNEKLFF. The CDR3 DNA sequence: TGCGCCAGCAGCCCGGGGAGGACTAATGAAAAACTGTTTTTT.